Shown below are 25 T cell receptor beta chains from a single sample sequenced in a study of memory CD4+ T cells and cytomegalovirus serostatus. The sort gate was single viable CD3+CD4+CD8-CD45RO+ cells for memory CD4+ T cells. Profiling relied on immunoSEQ multiplex PCR, and the TCRdb table lists in-frame clones only, not all of them. Found here are some 73,000 clones, 60% to 80% of them singletons; the top ten hold around 2.6%. The sample comprised memory CD4+ T cells from blood. All receptors derive from an adult in good health and CMV-seropositive.

The chain joins TRBV7-9 to TRBJ2-5; D is undetermined. The CDR3 contains 11 residues. Trimming shortened V by 7 bases and J by 5 bases, and 8 bases separated the two germline ends. The germline gives CDR1 SEHNR, CDR2 FQNEAQ (reference sequence). CDR3 loop: CASTGRETQYF. The CDR3 DNA reads TGTGCCAGCACAGGTCGGGAGACCCAGTACTTC. Combining the CDR3 with reference TRBV7-9 and TRBJ2-5 gives the whole variable domain DTGVSQNPRHKITKRGQNVTFRCDPISEHNRLYWYRQTLGQGPEFLTYFQNEAQLEKSRLLSDRFSAERPKGSFSTLEIQRTEQGDSAMYLCASTGRETQYFGPGTRLLVL.

The V and J genes are TRBV6-5 and TRBJ1-1, with a possible D match to TRBD1 (6 bases). The CDR3 extends over 15 amino acids. Trimming removed 8 bases from V and 1 base from J, with 17 bases in between. Germline loops: CDR1 MNHEY, CDR2 SVGAGI. CDR3 loop: CASSKPGTQNTEAFF. In nucleotides, the CDR3 is TGTGCCAGCTCTAAGCCCGGGACACAGAACACTGAAGCTTTCTTT.

CDR3 sequence (DNA): TGTGCCAGCAGGAAGGAGGGAGGACAGTATTACGAGCAGTACTTC. It encodes CASRKEGGQYYEQYF. The chain links TRBV2 to TRBJ2-7; D is possibly TRBD1 or TRBD2 (6 bases each). Germline lookup yields CDR1 SNHLY and CDR2 FYNNEI. Trimming removed 6 bases at V and 4 bases at J, with 19 bases between. The CDR3 sequence is 15 residues long. Based on the CDR3 plus reference TRBV2 and TRBJ2-7, the full variable domain is EPEVTQTPSHQVTQMGQEVILRCVPISNHLYFYWYRQILGQKVEFLVSFYNNEISEKSEIFDDQFSVERPDGSNFTLKIRSTKLEDSAMYFCASRKEGGQYYEQYFGPGTRLTVT.

J is TRBJ2-7 and V is TRBV28, with D tentatively TRBD1 (7 bases). There are 14 residues in the CDR3. V shed 9 bases and J shed 0 bases, with 15 bases lying between them. Germline V lookup: CDR1 MDHEN, CDR2 SYDVKM. The CDR3 nucleotides are TGTGCCAGTGGTGGCCAGGGGGGCTCCTACGAGCAGTACGTC. It codes for CASGGQGGSYEQYV.

The chain is built from TRBV18 and TRBJ2-2; tentatively, D is TRBD2 (6 bases). Germline CDR1 reads KGHSH; CDR2 reads LQKENI. The CDR3 runs 14 residues. Trimming removed 3 bases from V and 1 base from J, with 6 bases in between. As DNA, the CDR3 is TGTGCCAGCTCACCGGGGGGGAACACCGGGGAGCTGTTTTTT. Its translation: CASSPGGNTGELFF.

The rearrangement joins TRBV5-4 to TRBJ2-1, with D perhaps assigned TRBD1 or TRBD2 (6 bases each). The CDR3 loop spans 17 amino acids. With 3 bases removed from V and 7 bases from J, the gap between germline ends came to 23 bases. CDR1 and CDR2 from the germline V gene are SGHNT and YYREEE (reference sequence). The chain's CDR3 is CASSSKGGSGAGNEQFF. CDR3 DNA: TGTGCCAGCAGCTCTAAAGGGGGGTCGGGGGCCGGTAATGAGCAGTTCTTC.

The chain couples TRBV7-2 to TRBJ2-3, with no clear D. Germline CDR1 and CDR2: SGHTA and FQGNSA. Trimming pared 4 bases from V and 4 bases from J, leaving 15 bases between. This CDR3 contains 15 residues. In DNA form, the CDR3 reads TGTGCCAGCAGCTCCCCGTTGGGCGCCGCAGATACGCAGTATTTT. This codes for CASSSPLGAADTQYF.

The chain recombines TRBV7-9 with TRBJ1-1, with D perhaps matching TRBD1 (5 bases). V was trimmed by 5 bases and J by 0 bases, leaving 10 bases between them. Per germline, CDR1 SEHNR and CDR2 FQNEAQ (reference sequence). This CDR3 spans 14 amino acids. CDR3 loop: CASSAQTVNTEAFF. CDR3 in DNA: TGTGCCAGCAGCGCCCAGACAGTGAACACTGAAGCTTTCTTT.

The CDR3 here is CASSLLTQSTDTQYF. CDR3 DNA: TGTGCCAGCAGCTTACTAACCCAAAGCACAGATACGCAGTATTTT. This chain connects TRBV7-2 to TRBJ2-3; D not resolved. The V end was cut by 2 bases, the J end by 0 bases, with 9 bases between. The CDR3 is 15 residues long. Germline V CDR1 and CDR2: SGHTA, FQGNSA.

The chain carries TRBV19 and TRBJ1-1; possibly TRBD1 for D (5 bases). V was cut by 7 bases and J by 3 bases, with 18 bases left in between. Germline CDR1 and CDR2: LNHDA and SQIVND (reference sequence). The CDR3 sequence is 15 residues long. As DNA, the CDR3 is TGTGCCAGTACCCCACCGGGACGAGGGCACACTGAAGCTTTCTTT. Its translation is CASTPPGRGHTEAFF.

This rearrangement joins TRBV11-2 to TRBJ1-5, with a weak D call TRBD1 (6 bases). Trimming shortened V by 0 bases and J by 7 bases, and 10 bases separated the two germline ends. The germline V gene encodes CDR1 SGHAT and CDR2 FQNNGV. The CDR3 sequence is 14 residues long. CDR3 DNA sequence: TGTGCCAGCAGCTTAGAGGGGGCTAGGCAGCCCCAGCATTTT. Protein: CASSLEGARQPQHF.

The chain employs TRBV7-7 and TRBJ2-2; weak D call: TRBD1 (5 bases). The CDR3 extends over 16 amino acids. CDR1 is SSHAT, CDR2 FNYEAQ, per germline (reference sequence). Deletions cut 5 bases from V and 0 bases from J, with 13 bases between. CDR3 DNA: TGTGCCAGCAGCCCTTGGGCAGGGCCGAACACCGGGGAGCTGTTTTTT. Translating it yields CASSPWAGPNTGELFF.

The chain couples TRBV5-4 to TRBJ1-1; D is uncertain. CDR1 and CDR2 from the germline V gene are SGHNT and YYREEE (reference sequence). V dropped 4 bases and J dropped 6 bases, with 16 bases sitting between them. The CDR3 runs to 14 residues. In DNA, the CDR3 is TGTGCCAGCAGCCCTCCGGGATATCGGGCTGAAGCTTTCTTT. Protein product: CASSPPGYRAEAFF.

The V gene is TRBV11-2, the J gene TRBJ2-5, with D hard to call. Germline loops: CDR1 SGHAT, CDR2 FQNNGV. The CDR3 spans 15 residues. V gave up 0 bases and J gave up 5 bases, with 13 bases separating them. The chain's CDR3 is CASSLESVGYETQYF. DNA for the CDR3: TGTGCCAGCAGCTTAGAGTCAGTGGGGTACGAGACCCAGTACTTC. The variable domain in full, completed from reference TRBV11-2 and TRBJ2-5, reads EAGVAQSPRYKIIEKRQSVAFWCNPISGHATLYWYQQILGQGPKLLIQFQNNGVVDDSQLPKDRFSAERLKGVDSTLKIQPAKLEDSAVYLCASSLESVGYETQYFGPGTRLLVL.

The gene calls are TRBV19 and TRBJ1-2, with TRBD1 matching 7 bases. The CDR3 is 17 residues long. CDR1 and CDR2 (germline): LNHDA, SQIVND (reference sequence). The junction had 9 bases not matched to a gene; V was cut back by 0 bases and J by 2 bases. The DNA for the CDR3 is TGTGCCAGTAGTATAGATTTGACAGGGAGAAACAACTATGGCTACACCTTC. Translated, it gives CASSIDLTGRNNYGYTF.

The chain has TRBV7-9 and TRBJ2-3; D is unclear. Germline V gene lookup returns CDR1 SEHNR and CDR2 FQNEAQ (reference sequence). Deletions cut 5 bases from V and 3 bases from J, with 15 bases between. The CDR3 extends over 15 amino acids. Here the CDR3 DNA reads TGTGCCAGCAGCCGGGTCTCGTTTGGTACAGATACGCAGTATTTT. Protein product: CASSRVSFGTDTQYF.

The chain employs TRBV4-1 and TRBJ1-2; D is perhaps TRBD1 (6 bases). V lost 3 bases and J lost 2, with 16 bases in between. The germline CDR1 and CDR2 sequences are MGHRA and YSYEKL. The CDR3 totals 16 residues. The CDR3 sequence: CASSQTSHGQNYGYTF. CDR3 coding DNA: TGCGCCAGCAGCCAGACAAGCCATGGACAGAACTATGGCTACACCTTC.

This clone was counted a few times. The rearrangement uses TRBV7-6 and TRBJ1-3; tentatively, D is TRBD1 (6 bases). Per the germline V gene, CDR1 is SGHVS and CDR2 is FNYEAQ. The CDR3 has 15 amino acids. The V end lost 5 bases, the J end lost 8 bases, and 19 bases lay between the germline ends. The CDR3 region has the DNA TGTGCCAGCAGCCCACGTGGGGGGCTTAGTCACACCATATATTTT. Amino acids: CASSPRGGLSHTIYF.

The DNA for the CDR3 is TGCGCCAGGGGCCACGACCTGGACACTGAAGCTTTCTTT. Its translation: CARGHDLDTEAFF. The J gene is TRBJ1-1, the V gene TRBV5-1; D gene uncertain. The V end was cut by 8 bases, the J end by 3 bases, with 14 bases between. The CDR3 is made up of 13 amino acids. In germline, CDR1 is SGHRS, CDR2 YFSETQ.

This clone has just one count. The V and J genes are TRBV6-5 and TRBJ1-2; tentative D call: TRBD1 (5 bases). This CDR3 has 13 amino acids. V was pared by 5 bases and J by 5 bases, with 12 bases between. Germline values: CDR1 MNHEY, CDR2 SVGAGI. DNA for the CDR3: TGTGCCAGCAGTCCTTATGGGACTTATGGCTACACCTTC. It specifies CASSPYGTYGYTF.

The V call is TRBV29-1, the J call TRBJ2-5; 12 positions match TRBD1. This CDR3 comprises 14 residues. Trimming cost V 3 bases and J 5 bases; bases outside gene matches: 4. Germline-derived CDR1 and CDR2 are SQVTM and ANQGSEA. The CDR3 sequence is CSVDGTGGLETQYF. As DNA, the CDR3 is TGCAGCGTTGATGGGACAGGGGGCTTGGAGACCCAGTACTTC.

This clone showed up just a few times. V and J are TRBV19 and TRBJ1-1; D call uncertain. This CDR3 region has 13 residues. CDR1 LNHDA and CDR2 SQIVND come from the germline V gene (reference sequence). The V end was cut by 2 bases, the J end by 3 bases, with 7 bases between. CDR3 residues: CASSISRYTEAFF. The CDR3 nucleotides read TGTGCCAGTAGTATAAGCAGGTACACTGAAGCTTTCTTT. The whole variable domain, remainder taken from reference TRBV19 and TRBJ1-1, is DGGITQSPKYLFRKEGQNVTLSCEQNLNHDAMYWYRQDPGQGLRLIYYSQIVNDFQKGDIAEGYSVSREKKESFPLTVTSAQKNPTAFYLCASSISRYTEAFFGQGTRLTVV.

In its sample, this clone was seen a few times. This sequence joins TRBV19 and TRBJ1-5, with D unresolved. The CDR3 is 14 residues long. CDR1 LNHDA and CDR2 SQIVND come from the germline V gene (reference sequence). Deletions cut 5 bases from V and 5 bases from J, with 13 bases between. The CDR3 sequence is CASSALQGDQPQHF. CDR3 in DNA: TGTGCCAGTAGTGCCCTCCAAGGCGATCAGCCCCAGCATTTT. The full variable domain, its missing parts supplied by reference TRBV19 and TRBJ1-5, is DGGITQSPKYLFRKEGQNVTLSCEQNLNHDAMYWYRQDPGQGLRLIYYSQIVNDFQKGDIAEGYSVSREKKESFPLTVTSAQKNPTAFYLCASSALQGDQPQHFGDGTRLSIL.

The chain links TRBV7-2 to TRBJ1-4, with 7 bases aligning to TRBD1. Germline values: CDR1 SGHTA, CDR2 FQGNSA. The trim removed 2 bases at V and 7 bases at J, leaving 16 bases unmatched. This CDR3 spans 18 amino acids. Here the CDR3 DNA reads TGTGCCAGCAGCTTATCAACCCGGACTCGAAGGGACAGTGAAAAACTGTTTTTT. Amino acids: CASSLSTRTRRDSEKLFF.

V is TRBV5-1 and J is TRBJ1-3, with D perhaps TRBD1 (5 bases). Germline V gene data show CDR1 as SGHRS and CDR2 as YFSETQ. The CDR3 has 17 residues. Trimming left V 0 bases short and J 1 base short, with 14 bases between. The CDR3 DNA reads as TGCGCCAGCAGCTTGGCCGGCGCGGGGGAGTCTGGAAACACCATATATTTT. This gives the protein CASSLAGAGESGNTIYF. The full variable domain, its missing parts supplied by reference TRBV5-1 and TRBJ1-3, is KAGVTQTPRYLIKTRGQQVTLSCSPISGHRSVSWYQQTPGQGLQFLFEYFSETQRNKGNFPGRFSGRQFSNSRSEMNVSTLELGDSALYLCASSLAGAGESGNTIYFGEGSWLTVV.